Listed here is a single TCR beta chain. There is no known antigen for this receptor. No much larger clone exists at a distance of one base, and base qualities are not known. The entry originates in a study of blood T cell repertoires in COVID-19 (dated by TCRdb to about 2020). Broadly, across the study: The collaborator samples originated in the United States, Italy and Spain and spanned the acute and convalescent phases of COVID-19. The prospective study material was composed of cDNA or gDNA derived from T cells, B-cell-depleted T cells, or PBMCs. The repertoires were released in a freely available public database meant as a resource for research on the immune response to SARS-CoV-2. Samples came from the ongoing ImmuneRACE study (first 160 participants) plus 1,254 subjects from 6 global collaborators. The sample metadata nearly always contained a de-identified subject ID, COVID-19 status, age in years and sex. Where available, HLA class I and class II types were taken from metadata supplied by the sample provider and were not determined by assay-based typing. The dataset comprised deeply sampled blood TCRbeta repertoires from subjects exposed to, actively infected with, or recovered from COVID-19.

CDR1 and CDR2, per the germline V gene (reference sequence), are SGHKS and YYEKEE. After removal of 3 bases from V and 6 bases from J, the junction retains 0 bases not matched to a gene. Spanning cysteine to phenylalanine, the CDR3 consists of 14 amino acids. Kept here is only the CDR3 DNA, which spans 42 bases and is read in frame from base 1. Collaborating institutions collected whole blood in K2EDTA tubes following their own protocols. For TCRbeta analysis, collaborators shipped samples in one of three forms: frozen whole blood, isolated PBMCs, or DNA extracted from either of those sample types. Study-level results and caveats: The quantity of clinical and demographic metadata differed by source and by participant and was supplied without curation.

The immunoSEQ Assay, a bias-controlled multiplex PCR, was used to amplify TCRbeta CDR3 regions from genomic DNA. In the paper's pipeline: The number of nucleated cells in each sample was estimated by amplification of reference gene primers within the assay. To quantify the absolute abundance of each unique TCRbeta CDR3 rearrangement, sequence reads were collapsed and filtered. For each sample, productive Simpson clonality was calculated as the square root of Simpson's diversity index over productive rearrangements. The immuneACCESS repertoire file appears here via TCRdb, limited to in-frame rearrangements. These files lack a portion of the clones; in checked studies, under half of the deficit traces to unresolved V genes, and the cause of the others is not known. V and J calls and clone size are as listed in that table; D and trimming were resolved from the DNA. The sample data list fewer than 150,000 clones, and under 90% of these were observed just once. Clones ranked in the top ten supply roughly 9% of the sample.

This receptor was identified in an elderly woman in a cohort sampled during active or convalescent COVID-19. Material: peripheral blood. The chain was built from TRBV5-5 and TRBJ1-6; TRBD1 matches 10 bases in the middle. CDR3 protein: CASSWTGGNSPLHF. The nucleotide sequence is given as TGTGCCAGCAGCTGGACAGGGGGTAATTCACCCCTCCACTTT.